This T cell receptor (beta chain) was captured by sequencing in a study of blood T cell repertoires in COVID-19. TCRdb's table, derived via immunoSEQ multiplex PCR, lists solely in-frame clones and lacks some. The table lists 150,000 to 200,000 clones, 81% of them singletons, with approximately 10% in the top ten. CDR1 and CDR2 (germline): LNHDA, SQIVND (reference sequence). This CDR3 has 12 amino acids. V was clipped by 3 bases and J by 8 bases, with 10 bases between them. The receptor was derived from a woman aged 40 to 49 with COVID-19, enrolled during active disease. This chain links TRBV19 with TRBJ1-1, with D unresolved. What was sequenced was peripheral blood. The CDR3: CASSISPGEAFF. CDR3 DNA sequence: TGTGCCAGTAGTATTTCCCCGGGAGAAGCTTTCTTT.